The clone carrying this TCR beta chain was detected once. The CDR3 spans 17 residues. Germline CDR1 reads LNHDA; CDR2 reads SQIVND (reference sequence). The V end lost 4 bases, the J end lost 4 bases, and 22 bases lay between the germline ends. Here immunoSEQ multiplex PCR was the method, and the copy in TCRdb shows in-frame clones only, minus some. Of approximately 110,000 clones in the sample, approximately 86% were seen once. This sample stems from a study of T cell responses to AZD1222 COVID-19 vaccine. Here the sequenced sample was peripheral blood, taken on day 0 of AZD1222 vaccination. The chain is built from TRBV19 and TRBJ1-2; weak D call: TRBD1 (6 bases). The receptor comes from an adult in good health. The CDR3 sequence is CASSTNYGEGGGYGYTF. CDR3 nucleotides: TGTGCCAGTAGTACCAACTACGGCGAGGGAGGGGGCTATGGCTACACCTTC.